The clone carrying this TCR beta chain was counted between two and nine times. Its matching antigen is unknown. Extracted total RNA amounted to at least 5.5 micrograms for each sample. The data stem from a study of blood T cells in healthy people across ages. General study findings and limits: Greater diversity and more naive CD4+ cells were seen in long-lived donors than in aged donors.

The second PCR ran roughly 6 to 11 cycles with a sample-barcoded 5' primer and J-beta primers. There were at least 3 million CDR3-containing paired-end reads obtained from each sample. In TCRdb, the 5' RACE reads were re-called with MiXCR into one record per CDR3 protein. Counted here are 1.5 million to 2 million distinct CDR3 sequences, about 35% occurring once; the ten biggest clones make up about 11%. Sequenced sample: blood. This TCR was recovered from a woman aged 30 to 39 in good health.

The CDR3 DNA reads as TGCGCCAGCAGCGACCATCCGATGGGGAGTCAGTTCTTC. Translation: CASSDHPMGSQFF. The V call is TRBV4-1, the J call TRBJ2-1; D is perhaps TRBD2 (5 bases). The CDR3 is 13 amino acids. The V end lost 5 bases, the J end lost 13 bases, and 18 bases lay between the germline ends. The germline gives CDR1 MGHRA, CDR2 YSYEKL.